The clone carrying this T cell receptor beta chain was found a few times. As yet, its antigen is unknown. The CDR3 is 14 amino acids. Per germline, CDR1 SGHRS and CDR2 YFSETQ. After removal of 4 bases from V and 5 bases from J, the junction contained 5 bases not matched to a gene. This sample is drawn from a study of memory CD4+ T cells and cytomegalovirus serostatus. The sort gate was single viable CD3+CD4+CD8-CD45RO+ cells for memory CD4+ T cells. Libraries were prepared by immunoSEQ multiplex PCR; TCRdb keeps only in-frame clonotypes and omits some of them. Of about 50,000 clones in the sample, 70% to 85% are singletons; the top ten hold approximately 0.64%. Study outcomes and limitations: CMV serostatus prediction reached median AUC approximately 0.95, or 0.91 with US-trained model. Each of 65 to 75 CMV-associated TCRbeta sequences occurred in one to five individuals.

The J gene is TRBJ2-7, the V gene TRBV5-1; 11 positions match TRBD1. The TCR was taken from an adult in good health and CMV-seronegative. Sample: memory CD4+ T cells from blood. The CDR3 nucleotides read TGCGCCAGCAGCCCTGGACAGGGGGCAGACGAGCAGTACTTC. Translation: CASSPGQGADEQYF. Complete variable domain (other parts from reference TRBV5-1 and TRBJ2-7): KAGVTQTPRYLIKTRGQQVTLSCSPISGHRSVSWYQQTPGQGLQFLFEYFSETQRNKGNFPGRFSGRQFSNSRSEMNVSTLELGDSALYLCASSPGQGADEQYFGPGTRLTVT.